This T cell receptor (beta chain) was sequenced during a study of blood T cell repertoires in COVID-19. Looking at the study overall: Sources were T cells, B-cell-depleted T cells, or PBMCs; the material itself was cDNA or gDNA.

This clone occurred once. V lost 5 bases and J 5 bases, leaving 15 bases between the germline ends. The CDR3 runs 14 residues. The V gene's germline CDR1 is SEHNR and CDR2 FQNEAQ (reference sequence). This table comes from immunoSEQ multiplex PCR, and its TCRdb copy is limited to in-frame clones, with some not included. The sample consists of more than 350,000 clones, 70% to 90% of them appearing once. The sequence came from a woman aged 18-29 years who had been exposed to COVID-19. The V gene is TRBV7-9, the J gene TRBJ2-5; a possible D gene is TRBD1 (6 bases). Sequencing used PBMCs or T cells enriched from blood (not recorded which). In nucleotides, the CDR3 is TGTGCCAGCAGCCGGTCAGGGGTCGGGGAGACCCAGTACTTC. This sequence encodes CASSRSGVGETQYF. The full variable domain, its missing parts supplied by reference TRBV7-9 and TRBJ2-5, is DTGVSQNPRHKITKRGQNVTFRCDPISEHNRLYWYRQTLGQGPEFLTYFQNEAQLEKSRLLSDRFSAERPKGSFSTLEIQRTEQGDSAMYLCASSRSGVGETQYFGPGTRLLVL.